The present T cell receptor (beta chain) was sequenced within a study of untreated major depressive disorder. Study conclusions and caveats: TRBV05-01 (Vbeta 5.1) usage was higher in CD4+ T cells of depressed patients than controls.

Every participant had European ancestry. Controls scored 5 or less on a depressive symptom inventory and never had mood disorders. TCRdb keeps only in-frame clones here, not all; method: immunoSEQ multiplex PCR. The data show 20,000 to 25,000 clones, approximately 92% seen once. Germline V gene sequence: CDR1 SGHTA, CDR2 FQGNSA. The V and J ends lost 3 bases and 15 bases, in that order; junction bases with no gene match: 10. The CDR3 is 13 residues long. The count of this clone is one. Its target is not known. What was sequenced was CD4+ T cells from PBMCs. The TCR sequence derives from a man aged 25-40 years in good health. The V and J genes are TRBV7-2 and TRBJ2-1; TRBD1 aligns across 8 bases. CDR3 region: CASSFARGLGLFF. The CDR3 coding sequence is TGTGCCAGCAGCTTCGCCAGGGGGCTAGGCCTGTTCTTC.